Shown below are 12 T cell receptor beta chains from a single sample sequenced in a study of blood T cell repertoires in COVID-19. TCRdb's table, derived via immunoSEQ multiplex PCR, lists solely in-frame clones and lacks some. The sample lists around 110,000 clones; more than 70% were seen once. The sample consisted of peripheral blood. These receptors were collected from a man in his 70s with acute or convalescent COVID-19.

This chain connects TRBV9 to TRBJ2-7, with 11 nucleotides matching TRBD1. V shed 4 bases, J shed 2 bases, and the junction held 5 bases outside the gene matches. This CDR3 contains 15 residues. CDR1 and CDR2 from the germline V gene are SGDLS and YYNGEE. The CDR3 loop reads CASSSPGQGAYEQYF. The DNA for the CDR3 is TGTGCCAGCAGCTCTCCGGGACAGGGGGCCTACGAGCAGTACTTC.

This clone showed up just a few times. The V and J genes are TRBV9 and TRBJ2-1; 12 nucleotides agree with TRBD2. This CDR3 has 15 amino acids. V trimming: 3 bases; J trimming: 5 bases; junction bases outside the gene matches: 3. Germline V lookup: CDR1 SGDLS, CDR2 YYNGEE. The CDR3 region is CASSASGGADNEQFF. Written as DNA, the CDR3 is TGTGCCAGCAGCGCTAGCGGGGGGGCGGACAATGAGCAGTTCTTC.

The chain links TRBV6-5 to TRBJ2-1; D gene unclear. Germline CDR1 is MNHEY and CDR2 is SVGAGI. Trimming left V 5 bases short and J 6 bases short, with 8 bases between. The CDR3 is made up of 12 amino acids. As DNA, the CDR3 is TGTGCCAGCAGTACGAGCCCCAATGAGCAGTTCTTC. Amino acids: CASSTSPNEQFF.

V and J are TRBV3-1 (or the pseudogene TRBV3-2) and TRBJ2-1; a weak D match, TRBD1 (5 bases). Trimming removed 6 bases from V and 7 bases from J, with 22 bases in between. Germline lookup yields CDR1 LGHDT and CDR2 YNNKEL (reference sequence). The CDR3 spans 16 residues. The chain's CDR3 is CASRDVQEPGYNEQFF. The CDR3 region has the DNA TGTGCCAGCAGGGACGTACAGGAGCCCGGGTATAATGAGCAGTTCTTC.

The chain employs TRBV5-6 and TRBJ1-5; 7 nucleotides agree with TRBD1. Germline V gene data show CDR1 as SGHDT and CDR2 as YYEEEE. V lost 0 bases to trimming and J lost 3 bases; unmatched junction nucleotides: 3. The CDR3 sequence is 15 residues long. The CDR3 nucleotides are TGTGCCAGCAGCTTGGACAGGGGCTACAATCAGCCCCAGCATTTT. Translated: CASSLDRGYNQPQHF.

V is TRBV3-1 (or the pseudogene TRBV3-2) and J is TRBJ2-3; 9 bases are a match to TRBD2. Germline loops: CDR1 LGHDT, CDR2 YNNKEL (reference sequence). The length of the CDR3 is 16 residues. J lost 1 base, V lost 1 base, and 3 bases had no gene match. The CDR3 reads CASSQVASGGTDTQYF. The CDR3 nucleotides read TGTGCCAGCAGCCAAGTCGCTAGCGGGGGCACAGATACGCAGTATTTT.

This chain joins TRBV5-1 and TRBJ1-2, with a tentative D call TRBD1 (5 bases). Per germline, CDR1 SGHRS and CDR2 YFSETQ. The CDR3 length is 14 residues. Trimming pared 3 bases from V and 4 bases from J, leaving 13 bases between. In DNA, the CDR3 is TGCGCCAGCAGCTGGGGGGAAGTGGGCTATGGCTACACCTTC. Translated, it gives CASSWGEVGYGYTF.

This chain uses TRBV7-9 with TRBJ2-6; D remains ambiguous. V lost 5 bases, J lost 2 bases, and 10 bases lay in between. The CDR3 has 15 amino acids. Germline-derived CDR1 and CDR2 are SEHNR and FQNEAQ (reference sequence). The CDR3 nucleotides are TGTGCCAGCAGCCCTACAGCACCTGGGGCCAACGTCCTGACTTTC. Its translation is CASSPTAPGANVLTF.

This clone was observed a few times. CDR3 in DNA: TGCAGCGTCCGGACAGGAGATTCGCCCCAGCATTTT. This codes for CSVRTGDSPQHF. This chain connects TRBV29-1 to TRBJ1-5; 7 bases agree with TRBD1. The trim removed 6 bases at V and 9 bases at J, leaving 8 bases unmatched. The germline V gene has CDR1 SQVTM and CDR2 ANQGSEA. The CDR3 is 12 amino acids.

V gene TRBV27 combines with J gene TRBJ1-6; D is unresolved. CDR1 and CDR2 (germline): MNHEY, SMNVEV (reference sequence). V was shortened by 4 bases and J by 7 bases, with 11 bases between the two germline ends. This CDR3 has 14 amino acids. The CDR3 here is CASSSYLRNSPLHF. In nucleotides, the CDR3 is TGTGCCAGCAGTTCCTACCTCAGGAATTCACCCCTCCACTTT.

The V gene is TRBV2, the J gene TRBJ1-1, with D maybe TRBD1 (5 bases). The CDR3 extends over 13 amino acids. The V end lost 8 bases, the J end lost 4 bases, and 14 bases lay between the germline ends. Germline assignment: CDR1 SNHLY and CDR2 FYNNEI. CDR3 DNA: TGTGCCAGCCGGGCGGGGGGTACCACTGAAGCTTTCTTT. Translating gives CASRAGGTTEAFF.

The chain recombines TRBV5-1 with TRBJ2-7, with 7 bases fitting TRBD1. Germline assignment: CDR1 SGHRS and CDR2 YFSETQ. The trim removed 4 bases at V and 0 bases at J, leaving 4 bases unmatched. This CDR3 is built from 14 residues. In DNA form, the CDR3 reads TGCGCCAGCAGCCCCGGGACAGTCTCCTACGAGCAGTACTTC. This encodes CASSPGTVSYEQYF.